This TCR beta chain was sequenced in a study of OX40 agonist ivuxolimab in advanced cancers. Clones were read by immunoSEQ multiplex PCR, and TCRdb kept only the in-frame ones, dropping some. The repertoire includes tens of thousands of clones, more than 80% of them detected once, and more than 15% sits in the top ten. From germline, CDR1 is PRHDT and CDR2 FYEKMQ (reference sequence). Trimming took off 0 bases at V and 9 bases at J, with 15 bases between the two ends. The CDR3 is 15 amino acids. The sequencing here drew on CD4+ or CD8+ T cells sorted from blood, taken in a trial of the OX40 agonist ivuxolimab. The clonotype was recovered from an adult with an advanced solid tumor such as melanoma, head and neck, liver or kidney cancer. V usage is TRBV13 and J usage is TRBJ2-1, with no clear D. The CDR3 sequence: CASSLGGLNPTEQFF. The CDR3 region has the DNA TGTGCCAGCAGCTTAGGAGGCCTGAACCCAACTGAGCAGTTCTTC.